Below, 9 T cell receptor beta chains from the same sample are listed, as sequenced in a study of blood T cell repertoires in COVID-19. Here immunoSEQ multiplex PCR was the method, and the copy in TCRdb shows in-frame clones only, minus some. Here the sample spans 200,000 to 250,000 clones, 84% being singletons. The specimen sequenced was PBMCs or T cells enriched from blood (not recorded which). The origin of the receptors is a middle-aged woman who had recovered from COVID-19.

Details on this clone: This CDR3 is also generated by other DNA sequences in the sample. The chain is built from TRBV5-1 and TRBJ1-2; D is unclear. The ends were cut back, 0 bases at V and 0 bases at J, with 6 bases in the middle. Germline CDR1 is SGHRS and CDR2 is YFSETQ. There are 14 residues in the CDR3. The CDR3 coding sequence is TGCGCCAGCAGCTTGGAAAGAGCTAACTATGGCTACACCTTC. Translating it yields CASSLERANYGYTF.

The CDR3 coding sequence is TGCGCCAGCAGCCCGGATATTTCTAGGGGGCGCGGCAATGAGCAGTTCTTC. Translation: CASSPDISRGRGNEQFF. V gene TRBV5-1 combines with J gene TRBJ2-1; 7 positions agree with TRBD1. The germline V gene encodes CDR1 SGHRS and CDR2 YFSETQ. The CDR3 spans 17 residues. The J segment lost 6 bases and the V segment lost 4 bases, leaving 16 bases of the junction unmatched. Looking up the rest from reference TRBV5-1 and TRBJ2-1 gives the full variable domain: KAGVTQTPRYLIKTRGQQVTLSCSPISGHRSVSWYQQTPGQGLQFLFEYFSETQRNKGNFPGRFSGRQFSNSRSEMNVSTLELGDSALYLCASSPDISRGRGNEQFFGPGTRLTVL.

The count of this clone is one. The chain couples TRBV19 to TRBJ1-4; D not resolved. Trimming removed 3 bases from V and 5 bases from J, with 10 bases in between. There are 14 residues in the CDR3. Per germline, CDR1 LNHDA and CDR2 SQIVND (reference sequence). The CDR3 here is CASSIAVFNEKLFF. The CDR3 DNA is TGTGCCAGTAGTATTGCGGTATTCAATGAAAAACTGTTTTTT.

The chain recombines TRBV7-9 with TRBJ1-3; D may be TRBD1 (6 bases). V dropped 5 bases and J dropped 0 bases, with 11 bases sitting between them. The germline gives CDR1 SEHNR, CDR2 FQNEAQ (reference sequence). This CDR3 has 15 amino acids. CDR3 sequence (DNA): TGTGCCAGCAGCCCGGACAGTAGCTCTGGAAACACCATATATTTT. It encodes CASSPDSSSGNTIYF.

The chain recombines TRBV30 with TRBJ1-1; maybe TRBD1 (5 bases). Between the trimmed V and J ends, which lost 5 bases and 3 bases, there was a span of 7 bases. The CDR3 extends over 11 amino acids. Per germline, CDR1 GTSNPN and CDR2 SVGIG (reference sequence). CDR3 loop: CAWEGDTEAFF. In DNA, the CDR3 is TGTGCCTGGGAAGGGGACACTGAAGCTTTCTTT.

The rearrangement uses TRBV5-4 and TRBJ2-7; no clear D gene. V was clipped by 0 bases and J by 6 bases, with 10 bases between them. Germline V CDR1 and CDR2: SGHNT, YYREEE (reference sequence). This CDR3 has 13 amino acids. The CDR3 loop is CASSLGVIGEQYV. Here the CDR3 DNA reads TGTGCCAGCAGCTTGGGAGTCATCGGCGAGCAGTACGTC.

The chain's CDR3 is CASSPPGLAGEQYF. CDR3 bases: TGTGCCAGCAGTCCCCCCGGACTAGCGGGAGAGCAGTACTTC. This chain links TRBV27 with TRBJ2-7; 12 bases are a match to TRBD2. This CDR3 comprises 14 residues. Germline lookup yields CDR1 MNHEY and CDR2 SMNVEV (reference sequence). With 5 bases clipped from V and 7 bases from J, the junction kept 6 bases outside the gene matches.

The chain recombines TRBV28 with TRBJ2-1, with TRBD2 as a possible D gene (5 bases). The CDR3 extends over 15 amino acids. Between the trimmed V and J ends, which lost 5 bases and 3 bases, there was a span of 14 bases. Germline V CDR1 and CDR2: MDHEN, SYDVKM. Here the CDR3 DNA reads TGTGCCAGCAGTCCGGGGAGCCCCTTCTACAATGAGCAGTTCTTC. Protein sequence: CASSPGSPFYNEQFF.

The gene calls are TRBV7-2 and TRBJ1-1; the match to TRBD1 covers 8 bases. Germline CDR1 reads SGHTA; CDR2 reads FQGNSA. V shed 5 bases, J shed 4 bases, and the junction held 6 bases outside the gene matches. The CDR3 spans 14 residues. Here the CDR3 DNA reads TGTGCCAGCAGCCCCCGGACAGGGCCCACTGAAGCTTTCTTT. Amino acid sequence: CASSPRTGPTEAFF.